These 30 T cell receptor beta chains were all obtained from the same sample, sequenced in a study of response to subunit inactivated influenza vaccine. Via MiXCR, TCRdb re-called the RT-PCR reads, giving one row per CDR3 protein. There are fewer than 250,000 distinct CDR3 sequences in the sample; under 15% occur only once, and roughly 24% lies in the top ten. The source was CD8+ T cells sorted from PBMCs, collected roughly 5 days after vaccination. The source is a man in his forties or fifties who received an inactivated influenza vaccine.

In this sample, this clonotype turned up many times. The chain couples TRBV12-3 or TRBV12-4 to TRBJ2-5; D not certain. The CDR3 spans 14 residues. Trimming left V 4 bases short and J 0 bases short, with 9 bases between. CDR3 sequence (DNA): TGTGCCAGCAGTTCTGAGGTGTACCAAGAGACCCAGTACTTC. It codes for CASSSEVYQETQYF.

The CDR3, as DNA: TGCGCCAGCAGCCAAGTAACAGGCACTTACAATGAGCAGTTCTTC. This sequence encodes CASSQVTGTYNEQFF. The chain has TRBV4-1 and TRBJ2-1, with D tentatively TRBD1 (5 bases). Germline-derived CDR1 and CDR2 are MGHRA and YSYEKL. This CDR3 has 15 residues. Trimming removed 1 base at V and 4 bases at J, with 11 bases between.

This clonotype has ten or more counts. The chain combines TRBV5-1 with TRBJ2-7, with TRBD2 matching over 7 bases. The CDR3 sequence is 15 residues long. Losses at the gene ends were 1 base for V and 7 bases for J; bases not matched to a gene: 11. CDR1 and CDR2 from the germline V gene are SGHRS and YFSETQ. CDR3 sequence reads: CASSLYPGTTQEQYF. Here the CDR3 DNA reads TGCGCCAGCAGCTTGTATCCGGGGACTACGCAAGAGCAGTACTTC.

This clonotype was counted only a few times. This chain connects TRBV29-1 to TRBJ1-2; 7 bases fit TRBD1. The V gene end was trimmed by 3 bases and the J gene end by 4 bases; junction bases not matched to a gene: 2. CDR3 size: 12 residues. Germline CDR1 is SQVTM and CDR2 is ANQGSEA. The CDR3: CSVETGPYGYTF. The CDR3 DNA follows: TGCAGCGTTGAGACAGGGCCCTATGGCTACACCTTC. The entire variable domain, with the rest obtained from reference TRBV29-1 and TRBJ1-2, is as follows: SAVISQKPSRDICQRGTSLTIQCQVDSQVTMMFWYRQQPGQSLTLIATANQGSEATYESGFVIDKFPISRPNLTFSTLTVSNMSPEDSSIYLCSVETGPYGYTFGSGTRLTVV.

The V and J genes are TRBV11-2 and TRBJ2-3; TRBD2 matches 15 bases. Germline trimming cut 8 bases from V and 4 bases from J; bases unmatched to any gene: 7. CDR3 length: 16 residues. From germline, CDR1 is SGHAT and CDR2 FQNNGV. The CDR3 DNA is TGTGCCAGCGCCGGACTAGCGGGAGGGCCGTCAGATACGCAGTATTTT. Translating it yields CASAGLAGGPSDTQYF.

The chain uses TRBV5-1 and TRBJ2-1; 8 nucleotides align to TRBD2. With V trimmed by 0 bases and J by 8 bases, 19 bases remained unmatched. This CDR3 comprises 19 residues. Germline V gives CDR1 SGHRS, CDR2 YFSETQ. The CDR3 loop is CASSLAGRGLAGPGDEQFF. The CDR3 DNA is TGCGCCAGCAGCTTGGCAGGCAGGGGTCTAGCGGGCCCCGGGGATGAGCAGTTCTTC.

This clonotype has ten or more counts. V gene TRBV12-3 or TRBV12-4 combines with J gene TRBJ2-7, with 7 bases lining up with TRBD2. This CDR3 is 13 amino acids long. J lost 4 bases, V lost 6 bases, and 6 bases had no gene match. CDR3 sequence reads: CASSRDYKYEQYF. The CDR3 DNA reads TGTGCCAGCAGCCGGGACTACAAATACGAGCAGTACTTC.

V and J are TRBV29-1 and TRBJ2-5, with unresolved D. The germline gives CDR1 SQVTM, CDR2 ANQGSEA. Deletions cut 6 bases from V and 1 base from J, with 15 bases between. The CDR3 runs to 14 residues. CDR3 amino acids: CSVTSVVRQETQYF. The DNA of the CDR3 is TGCAGCGTGACATCCGTAGTCCGCCAAGAGACCCAGTACTTC. The full variable domain, rest sourced from reference TRBV29-1 and TRBJ2-5, is SAVISQKPSRDICQRGTSLTIQCQVDSQVTMMFWYRQQPGQSLTLIATANQGSEATYESGFVIDKFPISRPNLTFSTLTVSNMSPEDSSIYLCSVTSVVRQETQYFGPGTRLLVL.

This clonotype has only a few counts. This sequence joins TRBV27 and TRBJ2-5; D gene unclear. The CDR3 sequence is 12 residues long. CDR1 MNHEY and CDR2 SMNVEV come from the germline V gene (reference sequence). Trimming took off 4 bases at V and 7 bases at J, with 10 bases between the two ends. The CDR3 nucleotides read TGTGCCAGCAGTTCACCCGGTGGGACCCAGTACTTC. It is translated as CASSSPGGTQYF.

The table lists this clonotype with a few counts. J is TRBJ1-5 and V is TRBV6-2 or TRBV6-3; possible D gene TRBD1, 6 bases. V was clipped by 2 bases and J by 2 bases, with 13 bases between them. CDR3 length equals 16 residues. From germline, CDR1 is MNHEY and CDR2 SVGEGT. The CDR3 spells CASSYPQGSGNQPQHF. CDR3 sequence (DNA): TGTGCCAGCAGTTACCCACAGGGATCGGGCAATCAGCCCCAGCATTTT.

This clonotype has more than one count but fewer than ten. The chain uses TRBV3-1 and TRBJ2-1, with 9 bases fitting TRBD2. Germline loops: CDR1 LGHDT, CDR2 YNNKEL (reference sequence). The V gene end was trimmed by 1 base and the J gene end by 8 bases; junction bases not matched to a gene: 9. The CDR3 length is 16 residues. The CDR3 here is CASSQGVSGSFYEQFF. CDR3 in DNA: TGTGCCAGCAGCCAAGGGGTTAGCGGGAGTTTTTATGAGCAGTTCTTC.

This clonotype showed up many times. V gene TRBV12-3 or TRBV12-4 combines with J gene TRBJ2-7, with a weak D call TRBD1 (5 bases). This CDR3 is 13 amino acids long. The ends were cut back, 6 bases at V and 3 bases at J, with 12 bases in the middle. This CDR3 is CASSVGRVYEQYF. The CDR3 region has the DNA TGTGCCAGCAGCGTGGGCAGGGTCTACGAGCAGTACTTC.

J is TRBJ2-3 and V is TRBV12-3 or TRBV12-4; the D call may be TRBD1 or TRBD2 (5 bases each). This CDR3 is 17 amino acids long. Trimming removed 5 bases from V and 3 bases from J, with 21 bases in between. CDR3 residues: CASSPWDRISLTDTQYF. In DNA form, the CDR3 reads TGTGCCAGCAGTCCCTGGGACCGGATCAGCCTGACAGATACGCAGTATTTT.

This sequence joins TRBV28 and TRBJ1-1; D unclear. Germline lookup yields CDR1 MDHEN and CDR2 SYDVKM. Trimming took 5 bases from V and 5 from J, leaving 9 bases between them. This CDR3 contains 12 residues. CDR3 region: CASSPDWTEAFF. As DNA, the CDR3 is TGTGCCAGCAGTCCCGACTGGACTGAAGCTTTCTTT.

This clonotype was detected only a few times. CDR3 DNA sequence: TGTGCCAGCAGTTACTCTGGAGGGGCGAATGAGCAGTTCTTC. Translating it yields CASSYSGGANEQFF. The chain combines TRBV6-5 with TRBJ2-1; possibly TRBD2 for D (6 bases). CDR1 is MNHEY, CDR2 SVGAGI, per germline. The CDR3 runs 14 residues. Trimming took off 0 bases at V and 7 bases at J, with 10 bases between the two ends.

This rearrangement joins TRBV19 to TRBJ2-7; D call uncertain. The V end was cut by 3 bases, the J end by 3 bases, with 9 bases between. The germline CDR1 and CDR2 sequences are LNHDA and SQIVND (reference sequence). The CDR3 has 13 amino acids. CDR3 sequence reads: CASSISIDYEQYF. CDR3 coding DNA: TGTGCCAGTAGTATCTCCATAGACTACGAGCAGTACTTC.

This clonotype has a handful of counts. Germline and junction disagree at one end, which may indicate a read error. The chain has TRBV7-2 and TRBJ1-1; the D is unclear. Germline CDR1 reads SGHTA; CDR2 reads FQGNSA. This CDR3 has 14 residues. CDR3 protein: CASSLGLLNTEAFF. CDR3 nucleotides: TGTGCCAGCAGTTTAGGACTGCTAAACACTGAAGCTTTCTTT.

This clonotype was seen more than once but under ten times. V is TRBV24-1 and J is TRBJ2-3, with D perhaps TRBD2 (5 bases). The V end lost 0 bases, the J end lost 1 base, and 7 bases lay between the germline ends. This CDR3 spans 15 amino acids. Germline V gene data show CDR1 as KGHDR and CDR2 as SFDVKD. The CDR3 region is CATSDLVRGTDTQYF. DNA for the CDR3: TGTGCCACCAGTGATTTGGTGCGGGGCACAGATACGCAGTATTTT.

This clonotype has only a few counts. This chain connects TRBV9 to TRBJ2-7; 9 positions agree with TRBD1. The germline V gene encodes CDR1 SGDLS and CDR2 YYNGEE. J gave up 1 base and V 3 bases, and 2 bases lay outside the gene matches. The CDR3 covers 14 residues. The CDR3: CASSATGGSYEQYF. In DNA, the CDR3 is TGTGCCAGCAGCGCGACAGGGGGGTCCTACGAGCAGTACTTC. Filled out from reference TRBV9 and TRBJ2-7, the complete variable domain reads DSGVTQTPKHLITATGQRVTLRCSPRSGDLSVYWYQQSLDQGLQFLIQYYNGEERAKGNILERFSAQQFPDLHSELNLSSLELGDSALYFCASSATGGSYEQYFGPGTRLTVT.

This clonotype appeared many times. This rearrangement joins TRBV4-2 to TRBJ1-3, with D unresolved. Trimming took 1 base from V and 2 from J, leaving 18 bases between them. Germline lookup yields CDR1 LGHNA and CDR2 YNFKEQ. The CDR3 has 18 amino acids. The CDR3 protein is CASSQGFNLVSTGNTIYF. CDR3 bases: TGTGCCAGCAGCCAAGGATTTAATTTAGTTAGTACTGGAAACACCATATATTTT.

The table lists this clonotype with a few counts. This chain connects TRBV4-1 to TRBJ2-7; D tentatively fits TRBD1 or TRBD2 (5 bases each). The CDR3 covers 14 residues. V gave up 1 base and J gave up 5 bases, with 12 bases separating them. CDR1 MGHRA and CDR2 YSYEKL come from the germline V gene. The CDR3 DNA reads as TGCGCCAGCAGCCAAGGTGTCAGGGACGACGAGCAGTACTTC. This gives the protein CASSQGVRDDEQYF.

J is TRBJ1-5 and V is TRBV4-3; D gene ambiguous. The V end lost 0 bases, the J end lost 0 bases, and 6 bases lay between the germline ends. The CDR3 is 15 residues long. The germline CDR1 and CDR2 sequences are LGHNA and YSLEER. The CDR3 is CASSQDPDSNQPQHF. The CDR3 nucleotides are TGCGCCAGCAGCCAAGATCCGGATAGCAATCAGCCCCAGCATTTT.

This clonotype was seen repeatedly, ten times or more. The chain uses TRBV5-6 and TRBJ2-1; TRBD2 matches 12 bases. V shed 2 bases, J shed 9 bases, and the junction held 9 bases outside the gene matches. This CDR3 has 16 residues. CDR1 SGHDT and CDR2 YYEEEE come from the germline V gene. This chain's CDR3 is CASSFLAGGGYGEQFF. The CDR3 DNA sequence: TGTGCCAGCAGCTTCCTAGCGGGGGGGGGGTACGGTGAGCAGTTCTTC.

This clonotype was seen repeatedly, ten times or more. The V and J genes are TRBV30 and TRBJ2-1; 11 bases map to TRBD1. The CDR3 has 15 amino acids. V was pared by 4 bases and J by 3 bases, with 5 bases of the junction left unmatched. Germline-derived CDR1 and CDR2 are GTSNPN and SVGIG (reference sequence). CDR3 region: CAWIYGTGGYNEQFF. CDR3 DNA sequence: TGTGCCTGGATCTACGGGACAGGGGGCTACAATGAGCAGTTCTTC.

This chain links TRBV6-5 with TRBJ1-2; no definite D call. V was trimmed by 3 bases and J by 7 bases, leaving 15 bases between them. Germline V gene sequence: CDR1 MNHEY, CDR2 SVGAGI. The CDR3 sequence is 14 residues long. The DNA of the CDR3 is TGTGCCAGCAGTTATGGTGGGGTGAGCGCTGGCTACACCTTC. It encodes CASSYGGVSAGYTF.

There are a few counts of this clonotype. The chain links TRBV28 to TRBJ1-5; D gene uncertain. V lost 5 bases and J 15 bases, leaving 17 bases between the germline ends. This CDR3 has 12 residues. Germline CDR1 reads MDHEN; CDR2 reads SYDVKM. CDR3 amino acids: CASSPPRRPSHF. The DNA of the CDR3 is TGTGCCAGCAGTCCCCCCCGTAGGCCCTCGCATTTT.

The chain is built from TRBV6-5 and TRBJ1-2; D is uncertain. This CDR3 has 15 residues. In germline, CDR1 is MNHEY, CDR2 SVGAGI. The germline V and J ends were trimmed by 0 bases and 0 bases, with 8 bases remaining between them. The DNA for the CDR3 is TGTGCCAGCAGTTACTCGGGCCGATCTAACTATGGCTACACCTTC. Protein sequence: CASSYSGRSNYGYTF.

There are a few counts of this clonotype. This chain uses TRBV28 with TRBJ2-3; 7 nucleotides line up with TRBD2. CDR1 and CDR2 (germline): MDHEN, SYDVKM. V gave up 3 bases and J gave up 0 bases; unmatched junction bases: 3. The CDR3 extends over 15 amino acids. The CDR3 sequence: CASSFSGTSTDTQYF. CDR3 bases: TGTGCCAGCAGTTTCAGCGGGACCAGCACAGATACGCAGTATTTT.

In its sample, this clonotype was seen a few times. The chain recombines TRBV15 with TRBJ2-1; D might be TRBD1 or TRBD2, each matching 5 bases. Germline CDR1 LNHNV, CDR2 YYDKDF (reference sequence). Trimming took off 6 bases at V and 6 bases at J, with 15 bases between the two ends. The CDR3 consists of 14 residues. Here the CDR3 reads CATRDRGFGNEQFF. DNA of the CDR3: TGTGCCACCAGGGACCGGGGCTTTGGCAATGAGCAGTTCTTC.

This chain uses TRBV4-1 with TRBJ1-2; D remains unclear. This CDR3 is 15 amino acids long. Germline assignment: CDR1 MGHRA and CDR2 YSYEKL. Trimming took off 0 bases at V and 2 bases at J, with 10 bases between the two ends. The CDR3 coding sequence is TGCGCCAGCAGCCAAGATGTGAGCACGAACTATGGCTACACCTTC. This gives the protein CASSQDVSTNYGYTF.